Many counts were recorded for the clone carrying this T cell receptor beta chain. The beta constant-region primer was an equimolar mix of two oligonucleotides covering TRBC1 and TRBC2. In TCRdb, the UMI-ligation and nested PCR reads were re-called with MiXCR into one record per CDR3 protein. The table has approximately 85,000 distinct CDR3 sequences, around 7% seen once. The sample is drawn from a study of naive and memory T cell subsets. V shed 7 bases and J 2 bases; nucleotides not matched to a gene: 3. Per germline, CDR1 SQVTM and CDR2 ANQGSEA. This CDR3 region has 12 residues. CD4 T cells were positively selected, then CD8 T cells from the CD4-negative fraction.

The sequenced sample was central memory CD4+ T cells from blood. This rearrangement joins TRBV29-1 to TRBJ1-2, with 8 bases identical to TRBD1. The TCR sequence derives from a human donor in good health. The CDR3 reads CSGRTGNYGYTF. The CDR3 bases are TGCAGCGGCAGGACAGGGAACTATGGCTACACCTTC.